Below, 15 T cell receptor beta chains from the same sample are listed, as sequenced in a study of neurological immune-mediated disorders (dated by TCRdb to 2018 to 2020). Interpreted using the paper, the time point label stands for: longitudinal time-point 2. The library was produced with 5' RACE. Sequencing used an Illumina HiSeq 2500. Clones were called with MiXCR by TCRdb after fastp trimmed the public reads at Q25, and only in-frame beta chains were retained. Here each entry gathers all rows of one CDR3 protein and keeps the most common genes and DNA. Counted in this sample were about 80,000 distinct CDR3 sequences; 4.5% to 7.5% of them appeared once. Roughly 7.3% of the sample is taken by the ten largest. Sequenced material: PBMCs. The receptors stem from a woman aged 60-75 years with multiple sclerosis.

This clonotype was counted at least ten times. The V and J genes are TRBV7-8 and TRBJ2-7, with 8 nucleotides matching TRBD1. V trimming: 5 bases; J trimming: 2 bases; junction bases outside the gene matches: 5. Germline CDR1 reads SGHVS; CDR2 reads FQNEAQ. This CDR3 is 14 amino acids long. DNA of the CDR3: TGTGCCAGCAGCATTGGACAGGGAACCTACGAGCAGTACTTC. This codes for CASSIGQGTYEQYF.

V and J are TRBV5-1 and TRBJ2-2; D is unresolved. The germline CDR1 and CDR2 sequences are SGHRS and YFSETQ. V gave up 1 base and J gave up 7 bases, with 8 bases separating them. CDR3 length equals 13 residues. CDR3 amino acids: CASSLRTGGELFF. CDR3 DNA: TGCGCCAGCAGCTTGAGGACGGGCGGGGAGCTGTTTTTT.

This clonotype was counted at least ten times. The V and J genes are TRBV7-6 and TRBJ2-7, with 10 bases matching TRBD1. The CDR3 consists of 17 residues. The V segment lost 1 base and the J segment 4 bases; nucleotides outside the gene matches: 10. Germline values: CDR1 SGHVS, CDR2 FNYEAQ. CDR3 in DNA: TGTGCCAGCAGCTTAGGTGTTGGGACAGGGGCGGCGTACGAGCAGTACTTC. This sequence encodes CASSLGVGTGAAYEQYF.

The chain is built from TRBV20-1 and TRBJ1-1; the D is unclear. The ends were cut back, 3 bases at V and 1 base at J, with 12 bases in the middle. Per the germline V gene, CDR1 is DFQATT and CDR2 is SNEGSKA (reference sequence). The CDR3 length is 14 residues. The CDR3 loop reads CSARAGRGNTEAFF. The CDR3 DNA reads TGCAGTGCTAGGGCGGGCCGCGGGAACACTGAAGCTTTCTTT.

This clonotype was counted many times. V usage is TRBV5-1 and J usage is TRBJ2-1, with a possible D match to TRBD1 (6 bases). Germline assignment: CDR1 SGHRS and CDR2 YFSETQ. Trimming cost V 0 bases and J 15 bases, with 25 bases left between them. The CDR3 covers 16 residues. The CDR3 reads CASSLGLSGHSTTGFF. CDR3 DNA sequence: TGCGCCAGCAGCTTGGGACTCTCGGGACACTCAACGACCGGGTTCTTC.

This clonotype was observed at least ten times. CDR3 sequence: CATSDRSGVYGYTF. Written as DNA, the CDR3 is TGTGCCACCAGTGATAGGTCCGGGGTCTATGGCTACACCTTC. This chain joins TRBV24-1 and TRBJ1-2; no definite D call. Germline V gives CDR1 KGHDR, CDR2 SFDVKD. The CDR3 covers 14 residues. V gave up 3 bases and J gave up 4 bases, with 11 bases separating them.

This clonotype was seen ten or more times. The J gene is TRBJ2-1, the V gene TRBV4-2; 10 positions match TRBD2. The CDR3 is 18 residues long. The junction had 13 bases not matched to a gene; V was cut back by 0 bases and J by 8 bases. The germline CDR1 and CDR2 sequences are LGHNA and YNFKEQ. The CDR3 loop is CASSQEGLAGAPSDEQFF. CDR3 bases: TGTGCCAGCAGCCAAGAAGGTCTAGCGGGGGCCCCCTCGGATGAGCAGTTCTTC.

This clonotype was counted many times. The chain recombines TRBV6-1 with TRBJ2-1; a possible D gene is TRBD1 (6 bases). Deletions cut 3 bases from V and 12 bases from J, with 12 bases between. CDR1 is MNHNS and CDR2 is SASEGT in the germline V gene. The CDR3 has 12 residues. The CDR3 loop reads CASSDHRAVQFF. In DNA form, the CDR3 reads TGTGCCAGCAGTGACCACAGGGCCGTGCAGTTCTTC.

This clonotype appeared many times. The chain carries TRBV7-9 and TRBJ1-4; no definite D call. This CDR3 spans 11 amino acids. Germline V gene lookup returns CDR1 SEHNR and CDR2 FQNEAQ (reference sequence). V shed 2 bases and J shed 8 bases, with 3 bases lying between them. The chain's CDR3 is CASSLKEKLFF. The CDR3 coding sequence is TGTGCCAGCAGCTTAAAGGAAAAACTGTTTTTT.

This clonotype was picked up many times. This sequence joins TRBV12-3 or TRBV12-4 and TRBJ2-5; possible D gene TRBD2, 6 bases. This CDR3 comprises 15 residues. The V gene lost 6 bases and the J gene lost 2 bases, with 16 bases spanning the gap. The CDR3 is CASRRIGGWQETQYF. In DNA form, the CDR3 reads TGTGCCAGCAGGCGTATCGGGGGTTGGCAAGAGACCCAGTACTTC.

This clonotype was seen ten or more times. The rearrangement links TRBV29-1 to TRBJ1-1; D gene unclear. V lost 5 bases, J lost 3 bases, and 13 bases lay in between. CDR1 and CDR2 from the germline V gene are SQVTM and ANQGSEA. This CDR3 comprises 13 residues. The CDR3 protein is CSVFGPADTEAFF. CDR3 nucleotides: TGCAGCGTTTTCGGCCCTGCGGACACTGAAGCTTTCTTT.

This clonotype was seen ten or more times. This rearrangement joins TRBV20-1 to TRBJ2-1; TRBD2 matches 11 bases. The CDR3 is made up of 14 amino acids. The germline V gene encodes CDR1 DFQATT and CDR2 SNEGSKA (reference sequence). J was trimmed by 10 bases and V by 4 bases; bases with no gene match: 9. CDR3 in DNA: TGCAGTGCTAATAGCGGGGGGGCCGGGAGGGAGCAGTTCTTC. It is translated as CSANSGGAGREQFF.

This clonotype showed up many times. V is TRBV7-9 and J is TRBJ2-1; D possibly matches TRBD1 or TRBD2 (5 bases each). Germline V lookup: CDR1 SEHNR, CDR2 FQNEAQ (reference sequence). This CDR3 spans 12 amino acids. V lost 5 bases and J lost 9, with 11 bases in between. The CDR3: CASSPGRSEQFF. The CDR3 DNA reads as TGTGCCAGCAGCCCGGGGCGGAGTGAGCAGTTCTTC.

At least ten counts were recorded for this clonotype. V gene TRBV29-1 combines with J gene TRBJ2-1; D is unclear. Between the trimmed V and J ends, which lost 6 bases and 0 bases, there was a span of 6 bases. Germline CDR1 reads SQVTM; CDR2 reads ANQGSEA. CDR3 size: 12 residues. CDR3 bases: TGCAGCGTGGCAAGCTCCTACAATGAGCAGTTCTTC. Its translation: CSVASSYNEQFF.

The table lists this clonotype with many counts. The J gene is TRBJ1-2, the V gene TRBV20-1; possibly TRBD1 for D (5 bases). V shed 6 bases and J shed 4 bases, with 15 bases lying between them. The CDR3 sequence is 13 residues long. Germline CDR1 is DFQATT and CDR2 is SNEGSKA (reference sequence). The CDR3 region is CSANLRETYGYTF. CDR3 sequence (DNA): TGCAGTGCCAACCTCAGGGAGACCTATGGCTACACCTTC.